This T cell receptor (beta chain) was retrieved from a study of blood T cell repertoires in COVID-19. Study in general: Sample material is recorded as cDNA or gDNA derived from T cells, B-cell-depleted T cells, or PBMCs.

Sequencing was performed with immunoSEQ multiplex PCR; in TCRdb, only in-frame clones are kept and a portion is missing. The table has approximately 470,000 clones, 87% seen once. Participants were placed into cohorts based on the clinical history they reported. Material: PBMCs or T cells enriched from blood (not recorded which). This sequence was found in a woman aged 18 to 35 who had recovered from COVID-19.

CDR3 sequence: CASGLQQGGTEAFF. The DNA of the CDR3 is TGTGCCAGCGGGTTACAACAGGGCGGGACTGAAGCTTTCTTT. The chain is built from TRBV27 and TRBJ1-1, with a tentative D call TRBD1 (6 bases). V lost 8 bases, J lost 5 bases, and 18 bases lay in between. The CDR3 spans 14 residues. Germline assignment: CDR1 MNHEY and CDR2 SMNVEV (reference sequence).